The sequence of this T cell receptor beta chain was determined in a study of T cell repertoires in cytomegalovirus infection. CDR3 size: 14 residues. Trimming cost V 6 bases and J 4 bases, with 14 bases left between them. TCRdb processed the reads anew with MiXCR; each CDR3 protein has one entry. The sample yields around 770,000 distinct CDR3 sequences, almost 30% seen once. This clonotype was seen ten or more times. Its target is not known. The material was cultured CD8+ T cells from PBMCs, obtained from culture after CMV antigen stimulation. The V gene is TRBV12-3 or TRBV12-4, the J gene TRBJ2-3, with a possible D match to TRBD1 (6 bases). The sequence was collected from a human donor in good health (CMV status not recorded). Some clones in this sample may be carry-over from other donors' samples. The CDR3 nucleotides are TGTGCCAGCAGCTTAAGTGGGGGCGCAGATACGCAGTATTTT. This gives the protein CASSLSGGADTQYF.